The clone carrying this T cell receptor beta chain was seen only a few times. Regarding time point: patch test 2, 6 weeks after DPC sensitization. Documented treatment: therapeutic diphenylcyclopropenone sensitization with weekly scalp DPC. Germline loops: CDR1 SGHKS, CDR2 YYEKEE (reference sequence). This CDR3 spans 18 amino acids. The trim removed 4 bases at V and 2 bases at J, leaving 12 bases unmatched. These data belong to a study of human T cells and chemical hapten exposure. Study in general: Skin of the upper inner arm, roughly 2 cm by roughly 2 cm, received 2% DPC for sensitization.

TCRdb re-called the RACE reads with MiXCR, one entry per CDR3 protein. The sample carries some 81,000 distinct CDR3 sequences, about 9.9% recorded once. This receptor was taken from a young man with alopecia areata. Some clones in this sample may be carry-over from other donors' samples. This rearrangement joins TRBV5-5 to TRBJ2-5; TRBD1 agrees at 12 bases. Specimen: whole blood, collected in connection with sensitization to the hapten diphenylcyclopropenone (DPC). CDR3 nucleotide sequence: TGTGCCAGCAGCCCACACGGGACAGGGGGCAAAAATCAAGAGACCCAGTACTTC. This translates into CASSPHGTGGKNQETQYF.